These T cell receptor beta chains were read from a single sample in a study of T cells in Graves' hyperthyroidism and ophthalmopathy. Each CDR3 protein gets one entry after TCRdb re-called the multiplex PCR reads with MiXCR. The table includes hundreds of thousands of distinct CDR3 sequences, approximately 15% detected once. Sequenced sample: blood. The receptors shown here come from a middle-aged woman with Graves' ophthalmopathy. Each CDR3 is given with its conserved first and last residue. The D gene is left open where the match is weak. Some rows mark clone size as missing; the rest say once, few, many or name a class of expanded clone.

TRBV29-1,NA,TRBJ1-1,11,many,TGCAGCGTTCTCAGGGACACTGAAGCTTTCTTT,CSVLRDTEAFF
TRBV11-2,NA,TRBJ2-2,15,many,TGTGCCAGCAGCTTATCGCCAGCAAACACCGGGGAGCTGTTTTTT,CASSLSPANTGELFF
TRBV20-1,NA,TRBJ1-6,16,NA,TGCAGTGCCAAGAGCGGAGTGGACATTTTTAATTCACCCCTCCACTTT,CSAKSGVDIFNSPLHF
TRBV6-2/TRBV6-3,NA,TRBJ1-4,13,NA,TGTGCCAGCAGTACACGACCGGGGGTAAAACTGTTTTTT,CASSTRPGVKLFF
TRBV11-2,TRBD1,TRBJ1-3,15,many,TGTGCCAGCAGCACACGACAGGGACGGGGAAACACCATATATTTT,CASSTRQGRGNTIYF
TRBV6-5,TRBD1,TRBJ1-1,14,many,TGTGCCAGCAGTTACAGGAGGGACAGCCCTGAAGCTTTCTTT,CASSYRRDSPEAFF
TRBV6-2/TRBV6-3,NA,TRBJ1-1,11,few,TGTGCCAGCACAGGGGTGCCCGGGGCTTTCTTT,CASTGVPGAFF
TRBV6-1,NA,TRBJ2-2,15,many,TGTGCCAGCATCTGGAGCGGAACGAACACCGGGGAGCTGTTTTTT,CASIWSGTNTGELFF
TRBV11-2,NA,TRBJ2-1,15,many,TGTGCCAGCAGCTTAGGGAGGGACTCCTACAATGAGCAGTTCTTC,CASSLGRDSYNEQFF
TRBV3-1,NA,TRBJ1-6,14,few,TGTGCCAGCAGCCGACAGAATTATAATTCACCCCTCCACTTT,CASSRQNYNSPLHF
TRBV3-1,TRBD1,TRBJ1-5,17,many,TGTGCCAGCAGCCAAGCGTCTACAGGGACAGGGCATCAGCCCCAGCATTTT,CASSQASTGTGHQPQHF
TRBV12-3/TRBV12-4,NA,TRBJ2-3,12,once,TGTGCCAGCTTGGTGGCTGGGGATACGCAGTATTTT,CASLVAGDTQYF
TRBV6-1,TRBD1,TRBJ1-5,15,few,TGTGCCAGCAGTGCGACCCGACAGGGTTGGGAGCCCCAGCATTTT,CASSATRQGWEPQHF
TRBV7-2,NA,TRBJ1-1,19,NA,TGTGCCAGCAGCTTAGCGCTAGGATTTGCGGATTCTATGAACACTGAAGCTTTCTTT,CASSLALGFADSMNTEAFF
TRBV2,NA,TRBJ2-3,14,many,TGTGCCAGCAAGGAAGGGTGGGGATTAGATACGCAGTATTTT,CASKEGWGLDTQYF
TRBV7-8,TRBD2,TRBJ2-1,15,many,TGTGCCAGCAGCTTATGGCGCGGGAGAGATGGTGAGCAGTTCTTC,CASSLWRGRDGEQFF
TRBV14,NA,TRBJ1-3,11,NA,TGTGCCAGCAGCCAAGTTAACACCATATATTTT,CASSQVNTIYF
TRBV4-1,TRBD2,TRBJ2-1,14,many,TGCGCCAGCAGCCTGGCGGGAGATTACAATGAGCAGTTCTTC,CASSLAGDYNEQFF
TRBV5-1,NA,TRBJ1-4,16,NA,TGCGCCAGCAGCTTGAGTCCAGGGGAAGGCGGGGAAAAACTGTTTTTT,CASSLSPGEGGEKLFF
TRBV2,NA,TRBJ2-3,11,many,TGTGCCAGCAGTACGGCGGATACGCAGTATTTT,CASSTADTQYF